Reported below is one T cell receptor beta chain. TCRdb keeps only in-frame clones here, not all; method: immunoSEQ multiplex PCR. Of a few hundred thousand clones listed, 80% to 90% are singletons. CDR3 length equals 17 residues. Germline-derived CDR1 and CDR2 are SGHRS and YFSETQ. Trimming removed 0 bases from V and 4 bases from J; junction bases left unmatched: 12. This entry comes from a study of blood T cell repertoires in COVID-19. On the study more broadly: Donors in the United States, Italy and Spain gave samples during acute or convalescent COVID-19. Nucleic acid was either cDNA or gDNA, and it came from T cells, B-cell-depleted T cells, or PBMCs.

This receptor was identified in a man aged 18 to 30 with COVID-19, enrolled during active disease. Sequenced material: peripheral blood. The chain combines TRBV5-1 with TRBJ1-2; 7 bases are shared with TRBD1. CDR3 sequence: CASSLEGKQGNGYGYTF. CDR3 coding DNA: TGCGCCAGCAGCTTGGAGGGTAAACAGGGGAACGGCTATGGCTACACCTTC. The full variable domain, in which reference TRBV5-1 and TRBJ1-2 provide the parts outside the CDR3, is KAGVTQTPRYLIKTRGQQVTLSCSPISGHRSVSWYQQTPGQGLQFLFEYFSETQRNKGNFPGRFSGRQFSNSRSEMNVSTLELGDSALYLCASSLEGKQGNGYGYTFGSGTRLTVV.